The clone carrying this T cell receptor (beta chain) was observed many times. Antigen: not known. The library was built from 400 to 500 ng RNA with molecular barcoded adaptors for alpha/delta and beta/gamma chains. TCRdb re-called the reads through MiXCR, storing one row per CDR3 protein. The sample lists 37,000 or so distinct CDR3 sequences; roughly 13% were seen once. Germline values: CDR1 LGHNA, CDR2 YNFKEQ. This CDR3 region has 13 residues. The germline V and J ends were trimmed by 3 bases and 8 bases, with 13 bases remaining between them. Sampling of bone marrow took place during active disease in every patient. The sample comes from a study of read filtering for tumor transcriptome and immune sequencing. Study-level points and caveats: The CD138-negative fraction was mixed bone marrow immune cells, not pure T cells.

Sample: a population of CD138-negative cells sorted from bone marrow. The chain recombines TRBV4-2 with TRBJ1-2; no definite D call. The sequence was collected from a donor aged 40 or older with multiple myeloma. In nucleotides, the CDR3 is TGTGCCAGCAGCCAGGACCGTTCCGAAGGCTACACCTTC. Translation gives CASSQDRSEGYTF.